The clone carrying this T cell receptor beta chain was observed many times. The antigen remains undetermined. At one of its ends the junction is not consistent with the germline gene, which may arise from a read error. The sample belongs to a study of response to subunit inactivated influenza vaccine. Study results and caveats: Every seasonal influenza vaccination brings in few new T cells, the authors suggested.

From the RT-PCR reads, TCRdb called clonotypes with MiXCR, one entry per CDR3 protein. The table lists some 480,000 distinct CDR3 sequences, approximately 11% of them singletons. The CDR3 has 16 residues. Germline V gene data show CDR1 as SSHAT and CDR2 as FNYEAQ (reference sequence). The chain joins TRBV7-7 to TRBJ2-3, with 13 bases fitting TRBD2. The receptor's source is a man aged 50 to 59 who received an inactivated influenza vaccine. The specimen was PBMCs from blood, collected roughly 45 days after vaccination. This CDR3 reads CASSLDGTSGESTQYF. DNA of the CDR3: TGTGCTAGCAGCTTAGACGGGACTAGCGGGGAGAGTACGCAGTATTTT.